This T cell receptor (beta chain) came from a study of blood T cell repertoires in COVID-19. Across the study: The study drew acute and convalescent COVID-19 samples from the United States, Italy and Spain. PBMCs, B-cell-depleted T cells, or T cells were the source of the cDNA or gDNA that made up the material.

Looked up from germline, CDR1 is SNHLY and CDR2 is FYNNEI. The CDR3 runs 13 residues. V was pared by 6 bases and J by 11 bases, with 6 bases of the junction left unmatched. This clone was seen only a few times. Under the authors' procedure: Amplification of reference gene primers provided the estimated nucleated cell counts. Produced via immunoSEQ multiplex PCR; TCRdb's table is partial and in-frame only. V and J calls and clone size follow that table, whereas D and trimming were derived from the DNA. Among over 200,000 clones listed, 88% were seen once. The sequencing input was peripheral blood. This sequence originates from a human donor in a cohort sampled during active COVID-19. The V and J genes are TRBV2 and TRBJ1-4; 10 positions match TRBD1. CDR3 residues: CASRPGTGDKLFF. Written as DNA, the CDR3 is TGTGCCAGCAGGCCCGGGACAGGGGATAAACTGTTTTTT.